A single sample gave rise to the 22 T cell receptor beta chains below, sequenced in a study of cytomegalovirus exposure and HLA in healthy donors. TCRdb's table, derived via immunoSEQ multiplex PCR, lists solely in-frame clones and lacks some. Counted here are 80,000 to 90,000 clones, around 96% occurring once; the ten biggest clones make up roughly 0.8%. Sequencing was carried out using PBMCs. Receptors originate from a man between 18 and 29 years old in good health and CMV-seronegative.

The CDR3 bases are TGCAGCGTAGGCGGGAGGCTCACAGATACGCAGTATTTT. Its translation: CSVGGRLTDTQYF. This chain joins TRBV29-1 and TRBJ2-3; TRBD2 agrees at 8 bases. Germline CDR1 SQVTM, CDR2 ANQGSEA. This CDR3 is built from 13 residues. The trim removed 6 bases at V and 2 bases at J, leaving 4 bases unmatched.

The rearrangement uses TRBV2 and TRBJ1-5; 9 bases align to TRBD1. The CDR3 has 14 residues. V lost 8 bases, J lost 5 bases, and 7 bases stayed unmatched. Looked up from germline, CDR1 is SNHLY and CDR2 is FYNNEI. The CDR3 nucleotides read TGTGCCAGCTGCAAAGGACAGGGGTATCAGCCCCAGCATTTT. Protein: CASCKGQGYQPQHF.

The V and J genes are TRBV18 and TRBJ1-2; TRBD1 matches at 8 bases. Germline V gene sequence: CDR1 KGHSH, CDR2 LQKENI. The CDR3 is made up of 13 amino acids. J lost 6 bases, V lost 3 bases, and 3 bases had no gene match. The chain's CDR3 is CASSPTQGDGYTF. DNA for the CDR3: TGTGCCAGCTCACCTACACAGGGGGATGGCTACACCTTC.

CDR3: CASSSRQGLAKNIQYF. CDR3 sequence (DNA): TGTGCCAGCAGTTCGAGACAGGGCCTAGCCAAAAACATTCAGTACTTC. The chain links TRBV27 to TRBJ2-4; 7 bases line up with TRBD1. Germline CDR1 and CDR2: MNHEY and SMNVEV (reference sequence). Trimming took 4 bases from V and 0 from J; bases not matched to a gene: 6. There are 16 residues in the CDR3.

The CDR3 loop is CASKGRGNSPLHF. The CDR3 DNA reads TGTGCCAGCAAGGGGCGGGGGAATTCACCCCTCCACTTT. J is TRBJ1-6 and V is TRBV6-1; D is possibly TRBD1 (5 bases). Germline lookup yields CDR1 MNHNS and CDR2 SASEGT. The CDR3 totals 13 residues. V lost 7 bases and J 7 bases, leaving 11 bases between the germline ends.

This chain links TRBV5-1 with TRBJ1-1, with 8 bases identical to TRBD1. The length of the CDR3 is 15 residues. Germline lookup yields CDR1 SGHRS and CDR2 YFSETQ. J lost 4 bases, V lost 1 base, and 6 bases had no gene match. CDR3 amino acids: CASSLNGQGPTEAFF. DNA for the CDR3: TGCGCCAGCAGCTTGAATGGACAGGGACCCACTGAAGCTTTCTTT.

V usage is TRBV14 and J usage is TRBJ2-7, with TRBD2 matching 11 bases. Germline CDR1 reads SGHDN; CDR2 reads FVKESK. V trimming: 1 base; J trimming: 3 bases; junction bases outside the gene matches: 2. This CDR3 comprises 15 residues. This CDR3 is CASSQGLAGFYEQYF. The CDR3 bases are TGTGCCAGCAGCCAAGGACTAGCGGGATTCTACGAGCAGTACTTC. Full variable domain (outside the CDR3, taken from reference TRBV14 and TRBJ2-7): EAGVTQFPSHSVIEKGQTVTLRCDPISGHDNLYWYRRVMGKEIKFLLHFVKESKQDESGMPNNRFLAERTGGTYSTLKVQPAELEDSGVYFCASSQGLAGFYEQYFGPGTRLTVT.

The chain is built from TRBV15 and TRBJ1-3, with 8 bases aligning to TRBD1. V lost 5 bases to trimming and J lost 4 bases; unmatched junction nucleotides: 16. This CDR3 is 18 amino acids long. CDR1 and CDR2 (germline): LNHNV, YYDKDF (reference sequence). CDR3 DNA sequence: TGTGCCACCAGCCGCCTGGATAAGACAGGGGTTACGGGAAACACCATATATTTT. Its protein product is CATSRLDKTGVTGNTIYF.

V gene TRBV7-9 combines with J gene TRBJ2-3; D perhaps matches TRBD2 (5 bases). CDR1 and CDR2 (germline): SEHNR, FQNEAQ (reference sequence). This CDR3 has 15 amino acids. The V and J ends lost 1 base and 2 bases respectively, with 10 bases between them. In DNA form, the CDR3 reads TGTGCCAGCAGCTTAGAAGGACTGTCCACAGATACGCAGTATTTT. It codes for CASSLEGLSTDTQYF.

This clone was found once. The chain recombines TRBV1 with TRBJ2-5; TRBD1, as called in the table, went unchecked against the DNA. TRBV1 counts as a pseudogene. The CDR3 has 15 amino acids. The CDR3 here is CTSSQVNREKETQYF. The CDR3 DNA reads as TGCACCAGCAGCCAAGTAAACAGGGAGAAAGAGACCCAGTACTTC.

This CDR3 reads CASSLTSGNTGELFF. The DNA of the CDR3 is TGTGCCAGCAGCTTGACTAGCGGGAACACCGGGGAGCTGTTTTTT. The V gene is TRBV7-2, the J gene TRBJ2-2, with 9 bases lining up with TRBD2. Trimming removed 3 bases from V and 1 base from J; junction bases left unmatched: 0. CDR1 is SGHTA and CDR2 is FQGNSA in the germline V gene. This CDR3 is built from 15 residues. The variable domain in full, with the rest retrieved from reference TRBV7-2 and TRBJ2-2, is GAGVSQSPSNKVTEKGKDVELRCDPISGHTALYWYRQSLGQGLEFLIYFQGNSAPDKSGLPSDRFSAERTGGSVSTLTIQRTQQEDSAVYLCASSLTSGNTGELFFGEGSRLTVL.

This chain joins TRBV7-9 and TRBJ1-2; a weak D match, TRBD1 (6 bases). V was trimmed by 1 base and J by 4 bases, leaving 13 bases between them. The germline CDR1 and CDR2 sequences are SEHNR and FQNEAQ (reference sequence). This CDR3 has 15 amino acids. The CDR3 nucleotides read TGTGCCAGCAGCTTAGGGACAGCCTCCATCTATGGCTACACCTTC. Amino acids: CASSLGTASIYGYTF.

J is TRBJ2-1 and V is TRBV19; TRBD1 matches at 7 bases. Germline V gene sequence: CDR1 LNHDA, CDR2 SQIVND (reference sequence). Losses at the gene ends were 2 bases for V and 1 base for J; bases not matched to a gene: 2. The CDR3 is 15 residues long. The CDR3 protein is CASSISRGSYNEQFF. CDR3 DNA sequence: TGTGCCAGTAGTATAAGCAGGGGGTCCTACAATGAGCAGTTCTTC. The full variable domain, in which reference TRBV19 and TRBJ2-1 provide the parts outside the CDR3, is DGGITQSPKYLFRKEGQNVTLSCEQNLNHDAMYWYRQDPGQGLRLIYYSQIVNDFQKGDIAEGYSVSREKKESFPLTVTSAQKNPTAFYLCASSISRGSYNEQFFGPGTRLTVL.

CDR3 in amino acids: CASSEAPGATNEKLFF. The DNA for the CDR3 is TGTGCCAGCAGTGAAGCGCCCGGGGCAACTAATGAAAAACTGTTTTTT. J is TRBJ1-4 and V is TRBV6-1; D ambiguous. The length of the CDR3 is 16 residues. V lost 0 bases and J lost 0, with 8 bases in between. Germline V lookup: CDR1 MNHNS, CDR2 SASEGT.

This chain links TRBV5-6 with TRBJ1-5, with D possibly matching TRBD1 (6 bases). This CDR3 is built from 16 residues. Germline V lookup: CDR1 SGHDT, CDR2 YYEEEE. Trimming removed 0 bases from V and 5 bases from J, with 15 bases in between. CDR3 in amino acids: CASSLGGGHLYQPQHF. The DNA of the CDR3 is TGTGCCAGCAGCTTGGGTGGGGGACACTTGTATCAGCCCCAGCATTTT.

This clone was counted between two and nine times. The J gene is TRBJ1-1, the V gene TRBV6-5, with TRBD1 identical over 7 bases. The germline V gene has CDR1 MNHEY and CDR2 SVGAGI. CDR3 length equals 14 residues. With 6 bases clipped from V and 1 base from J, the junction kept 5 bases outside the gene matches. The CDR3 spells CASRPGQTNTEAFF. The CDR3 DNA sequence: TGTGCCAGCAGACCGGGACAGACGAACACTGAAGCTTTCTTT.

This sequence joins TRBV9 and TRBJ2-1; 13 bases fit TRBD2. The V gene end was trimmed by 3 bases and the J gene end by 3 bases; junction bases not matched to a gene: 3. There are 16 residues in the CDR3. In germline, CDR1 is SGDLS, CDR2 YYNGEE. CDR3 coding DNA: TGTGCCAGCAGCGCTAGACTAGCGGGAGGCTACAATGAGCAGTTCTTC. Amino acid sequence: CASSARLAGGYNEQFF.

The CDR3 here is CASSRLTGVGELFF. The CDR3 nucleotides are TGTGCCAGCAGCCGGCTCACAGGGGTCGGGGAGCTGTTTTTT. The chain links TRBV14 to TRBJ2-2; 7 bases are a match to TRBD1. Per the germline V gene, CDR1 is SGHDN and CDR2 is FVKESK. V was pared by 4 bases and J by 7 bases, with 6 bases of the junction left unmatched. The CDR3 runs to 14 residues.

The J gene is TRBJ2-5, the V gene TRBV9; TRBD2 matches 7 bases. The CDR3 consists of 13 residues. The V gene end was trimmed by 4 bases and the J gene end by 5 bases; junction bases not matched to a gene: 5. Germline V lookup: CDR1 SGDLS, CDR2 YYNGEE. The CDR3 here is CASSYSGRETQYF. CDR3 coding DNA: TGTGCCAGCAGCTATAGCGGGCGGGAGACCCAGTACTTC.

J is TRBJ2-1 and V is TRBV6-5, with 9 bases lining up with TRBD2. The germline CDR1 and CDR2 sequences are MNHEY and SVGAGI. Trimming cost V 6 bases and J 7 bases; bases outside gene matches: 4. The CDR3 is 13 residues long. This CDR3 reads CASRKGLANEQFF. CDR3 coding DNA: TGTGCCAGCAGGAAAGGACTAGCGAATGAGCAGTTCTTC.

The chain recombines TRBV30 with TRBJ1-2, with D perhaps matching TRBD1 (5 bases). V was shortened by 0 bases and J by 7 bases, with 15 bases between the two germline ends. This CDR3 comprises 14 residues. Germline V gene data show CDR1 as GTSNPN and CDR2 as SVGIG (reference sequence). The CDR3, as DNA: TGTGCCTGGAGTGTTGCTGGCAGGGTGGTTGGCTACACCTTC. This sequence encodes CAWSVAGRVVGYTF. The full variable domain, with the rest looked up from reference TRBV30 and TRBJ1-2, is SQTIHQWPATLVQPVGSPLSLECTVEGTSNPNLYWYRQAAGRGLQLLFYSVGIGQISSEVPQNLSASRPQDRQFILSSKKLLLSDSGFYLCAWSVAGRVVGYTFGSGTRLTVV.

This rearrangement joins TRBV6-5 to TRBJ2-7; D possibly corresponds to TRBD1 (6 bases). Germline V gene data show CDR1 as MNHEY and CDR2 as SVGAGI. Trimming stripped 4 bases from V and 5 bases from J, with 15 bases between. The CDR3 length is 14 residues. The CDR3 DNA is TGTGCCAGCAGTTTACAGGGTCCAGGCGACGAGCAGTACTTC. This codes for CASSLQGPGDEQYF.